What follows are 5 T cell receptor beta chains derived from one specimen sequenced in a study of CD8+CD57+ T cells in acquired aplastic anemia. According to the study, genomic DNA was the template for TCR beta VDJ and CDR3 profiling. TCRdb fed the reads into MiXCR, producing one record per CDR3 protein. This table holds some 170,000 distinct CDR3 sequences, more than 45% found once. Patients chosen for sequencing had CD8+CD57+ cells that had expanded, as shown by flow cytometry. Sequencing was carried out using sorted CD4+, CD8+, or CD8+CD57+ T cells (not recorded which) from PBMCs. These receptors were taken from a human donor with aplastic anemia.

This clonotype was detected once. The final CDR3 position lacks the conserved phenylalanine or tryptophan, pointing to a likely read error. This chain connects TRBV10-3 to TRBJ1-5; the D is unclear. The V gene's germline CDR1 is ENHRY and CDR2 SYGVKD. The CDR3 is 18 residues long. CDR3 amino acids: CAISESAGSPYSNQRQHS. DNA of the CDR3: TGTGCCATCAGTGAGTCCGCGGGTTCACCTTATAGCAATCAGCGCCAGCATTCT.

The rearrangement links TRBV19 to TRBJ1-6, with D hard to call. Germline V gives CDR1 LNHDA, CDR2 SQIVND (reference sequence). The V gene lost 3 bases and the J gene lost 8 bases, with 14 bases spanning the gap. This CDR3 spans 15 amino acids. The CDR3 region has the DNA TGTGCCAGTAGTATGGTGGCAACTTGGGATTCACCCCTCCACTTT. The encoded protein is CASSMVATWDSPLHF.

The J gene is TRBJ2-4, the V gene TRBV5-6; 8 nucleotides match TRBD1. Trimming at V came to 1 base and at J to 6 bases, leaving 3 bases not matched to a gene. The CDR3 runs 14 residues. Germline CDR1 reads SGHDT; CDR2 reads YYEEEE. The CDR3 here is CASSLTGGRNIQYF. For the CDR3, the DNA is TGTGCCAGCAGCTTGACAGGGGGGCGAAACATTCAGTACTTC.

In its sample, this clonotype was seen many times. The chain links TRBV6-1 to TRBJ1-5, with 10 bases matching TRBD1. Germline V gene lookup returns CDR1 MNHNS and CDR2 SASEGT. CDR3 size: 13 residues. J gave up 7 bases and V 4 bases, and 1 base lay outside the gene matches. The CDR3 spells CASSAGQGQPQHF. CDR3 in DNA: TGTGCCAGCAGTGCGGGACAGGGGCAGCCCCAGCATTTT.

At least ten counts were recorded for this clonotype. This rearrangement joins TRBV5-1 to TRBJ2-1; 11 bases agree with TRBD2. V was pared by 3 bases and J by 8 bases, with 13 bases of the junction left unmatched. From germline, CDR1 is SGHRS and CDR2 YFSETQ. The CDR3 totals 17 residues. The CDR3: CASSWGLLSGGADEQFF. The DNA for the CDR3 is TGCGCCAGCAGCTGGGGACTACTTAGCGGGGGGGCCGATGAGCAGTTCTTC.